The 9 T cell receptor beta chains reported below all come from one sample, sequenced in a study of T-cell memory formation after mild COVID-19. TCRdb passed the 5' RACE reads through MiXCR, listing each CDR3 protein once. The data contain some 290,000 distinct CDR3 sequences, 15% to 20% of them singletons. The sequenced sample consisted of PBMCs or a T cell subset sorted from them (not recorded which). These TCRs come from a man younger than 35 who had mild COVID-19 (a few samples of this study predate the infection). Cell type and time point are not known.

The V gene is TRBV10-3, the J gene TRBJ1-1; 8 nucleotides align to TRBD1. J gave up 4 bases and V 3 bases, and 10 bases lay outside the gene matches. The CDR3 covers 16 residues. Germline assignment: CDR1 ENHRY and CDR2 SYGVKD. The DNA for the CDR3 is TGTGCCATCAGTGATATGGGGACAGGAAGGGGCACTGAAGCTTTCTTT. As protein: CAISDMGTGRGTEAFF.

The genes are TRBV5-1 and TRBJ2-2; D remains ambiguous. V was clipped by 1 base and J by 4 bases, with 8 bases between them. The germline gives CDR1 SGHRS, CDR2 YFSETQ. This CDR3 contains 14 residues. CDR3 DNA sequence: TGCGCCAGCAGCTTGTGGCAGACCACCGGGGAGCTGTTTTTT. Its translation is CASSLWQTTGELFF.

This clonotype appeared a few times. This chain links TRBV12-3 or TRBV12-4 with TRBJ1-1; no definite D call. This CDR3 contains 18 residues. Trimming removed 6 bases at V and 4 bases at J, with 27 bases between. The CDR3: CASSHFRAGSLIGTEAFF. CDR3 in DNA: TGTGCCAGCAGCCATTTCCGAGCGGGCTCGTTAATCGGCACTGAAGCTTTCTTT.

The chain links TRBV4-1 to TRBJ1-3; D is unresolved. Germline CDR1 reads MGHRA; CDR2 reads YSYEKL. The V and J ends lost 6 bases and 4 bases respectively, with 10 bases between them. This CDR3 has 13 residues. CDR3 nucleotides: TGCGCCAGCAGTTCCCCACTGGGAAACACCATATATTTT. The encoded protein is CASSSPLGNTIYF.

This clonotype was observed a few times. J is TRBJ1-2 and V is TRBV4-3; TRBD1 is a possible D gene (6 bases). V was trimmed by 4 bases and J by 3 bases, leaving 15 bases between them. The germline V gene has CDR1 LGHNA and CDR2 YSLEER. CDR3 length: 15 residues. Here the CDR3 DNA reads TGCGCCAGCAGCCGCCTGGGGGGCGCGGACTATGGCTACACCTTC. The encoded protein is CASSRLGGADYGYTF.

This rearrangement joins TRBV7-6 to TRBJ1-1, with D unclear. V lost 4 bases and J lost 0, with 9 bases in between. CDR1 is SGHVS, CDR2 FNYEAQ, per germline. The CDR3 consists of 14 residues. CDR3 amino acids: CASSSNPMNTEAFF. CDR3 coding DNA: TGTGCCAGCAGCTCGAACCCGATGAACACTGAAGCTTTCTTT.

This clonotype was observed a handful of times. The chain joins TRBV7-9 to TRBJ1-2; possible D gene TRBD1, 5 bases. CDR1 SEHNR and CDR2 FQNEAQ come from the germline V gene (reference sequence). Trimming took off 3 bases at V and 3 bases at J, with 8 bases between the two ends. This CDR3 is built from 13 residues. CDR3 sequence: CASSFQGDYGYTF. CDR3 in DNA: TGTGCCAGCAGCTTTCAGGGTGACTATGGCTACACCTTC.

This clonotype was detected only a few times. In nucleotides, the CDR3 is TGTGCCAGCAGTTCCCCCGAGGGATTGGGCCTATACGAGCAGTACTTC. It translates to CASSSPEGLGLYEQYF. This sequence joins TRBV6-6 and TRBJ2-7, with D tentatively TRBD2 (5 bases). The length of the CDR3 is 16 residues. The germline V gene encodes CDR1 MNHNY and CDR2 SVGAGI (reference sequence). Trimming took off 4 bases at V and 4 bases at J, with 20 bases between the two ends.

This clonotype showed up just a few times. The J gene is TRBJ2-2, the V gene TRBV25-1, with a weak D call TRBD1 (6 bases). Trimming shortened V by 2 bases and J by 4 bases, and 11 bases separated the two germline ends. The length of the CDR3 is 15 residues. From germline, CDR1 is MGHDK and CDR2 SYGVNS. This CDR3 is CASSEEGRGTGELFF. The CDR3 nucleotides read TGTGCCAGCAGTGAAGAGGGCAGGGGCACCGGGGAGCTGTTTTTT.